This T cell receptor beta chain was found in a study of spatial heterogeneity in lung cancer. Study in general: The donors comprised 60 to 85 untreated early-stage non-small cell lung cancer patients. Around two years after resection was the median timing of the follow-up PBMC samples, which were sequenced when available.

Every TCR cDNA molecule bore its own unique molecular identifier. TCRdb re-called the 5' RACE reads through MiXCR, storing one row per CDR3 protein. In the table there are about 100,000 distinct CDR3 sequences, less than 20% of which are singletons. Stated time point: blood at routine non-recurrence follow-up after resection. Unsorted samples of tumor, nontumor lung or frozen PBMC had their whole RNA sequenced. CDR3 length: 17 residues. Per germline, CDR1 MGHRA and CDR2 YSYEKL. V was pared by 5 bases and J by 7 bases, with 24 bases between. The chain carries TRBV4-1 and TRBJ2-1; D may be TRBD2 (5 bases). The source of this sequence is a male donor with early-stage non-small cell lung cancer. Sequences were derived from PBMCs, sampled at follow-up. In DNA form, the CDR3 reads TGCGCCAGCAGCTTAAGTCCCCCGGGATTTAGAAAGAATGAGCAGTTCTTC. Translation: CASSLSPPGFRKNEQFF.